The rows below give T cell receptor beta chains drawn from one sample of a study of T cell changes during pregnancy in multiple sclerosis. The method was immunoSEQ multiplex PCR; TCRdb's version includes in-frame clones alone and lacks a portion of them. The sample shows over 45,000 clones, approximately 90% of them seen only once. Sequencing was performed on peripheral blood, taken in the third trimester of pregnancy. The receptors shown here come from a female donor in good health, enrolled as a control in a pregnancy study. Both conserved end residues are part of each CDR3. The D gene is left open where the match is weak. Clone sizes are given selectively: once, few, many, or a class where the clone is expanded.

V gene,clone size,J gene,D gene,CDR3 protein,CDR3 DNA
TRBV19,NA,TRBJ1-2,NA,CASSMGAANYGYTF,TGTGCCAGTAGTATGGGGGCCGCAAACTATGGCTACACCTTC
TRBV28,NA,TRBJ2-4,TRBD1,CASRTGLGIQYF,TGTGCCAGCAGGACAGGGCTCGGCATTCAGTACTTC
TRBV7-9,NA,TRBJ2-7,NA,CASSLLPREQYF,TGTGCCAGCAGCTTATTGCCGAGAGAGCAGTACTTC
TRBV5-8,NA,TRBJ1-5,NA,CASSRGTASNQPQHF,TGTGCCAGCAGCCGCGGAACCGCTAGCAATCAGCCCCAGCATTTT
TRBV6-1,NA,TRBJ2-1,NA,CASSEISFNEQFF,TGTGCCAGCAGTGAAATCAGTTTCAATGAGCAGTTCTTC
TRBV9,NA,TRBJ2-1,TRBD2,CASSVVSGGENEQFF,TGTGCCAGCAGCGTAGTAAGCGGGGGAGAGAATGAGCAGTTCTTC
TRBV29-1,NA,TRBJ2-5,NA,CSVRTGYEETQYF,TGCAGCGTCCGCACAGGGTACGAAGAGACCCAGTACTTC
TRBV19,NA,TRBJ1-5,TRBD1,CASSGTGGQPQHF,TGTGCCAGTAGTGGGACAGGCGGGCAGCCCCAGCATTTT
TRBV6-6,NA,TRBJ2-2,NA,CAASQGLNTGELFF,TGTGCTGCCAGCCAGGGTCTGAACACCGGGGAGCTGTTTTTT
TRBV7-3,NA,TRBJ1-1,NA,CASSFFRETEAFF,TGTGCCAGCAGCTTCTTCAGGGAAACTGAAGCTTTCTTT
TRBV5-6,NA,TRBJ2-7,TRBD1,CASSLTRDSTYEQYF,TGTGCCAGCAGCTTGACACGGGACAGCACCTACGAGCAGTACTTC
TRBV2,NA,TRBJ2-3,TRBD1,CASRPGQGTDTQYF,TGTGCCAGCAGGCCGGGACAGGGAACAGATACGCAGTATTTT
TRBV4-3,once,TRBJ1-1,NA,CASSQGAETIFLNTEAFF,TGCGCCAGCAGCCAAGGGGCAGAGACCATTTTTCTGAACACTGAAGCTTTCTTT
TRBV10-3,NA,TRBJ1-6,NA,CAISEGGQYDSPLHF,TGTGCCATCAGTGAGGGTGGACAGTACGATTCACCCCTCCACTTT
TRBV6-5,NA,TRBJ2-3,TRBD2,CASSPGTGRAGTQYF,TGTGCCAGCAGTCCCGGGACCGGGAGAGCGGGGACGCAGTATTTT
TRBV5-5,NA,TRBJ2-1,TRBD1,CASSHGQGVVGEQFF,TGTGCCAGCAGCCACGGACAGGGAGTGGTGGGTGAGCAGTTCTTC
TRBV6-4,few,TRBJ2-3,TRBD2,CASSESSGGSTDTQYF,TGTGCCAGCAGTGAAAGTAGCGGGGGTTCCACAGATACGCAGTATTTT
TRBV11-2,NA,TRBJ2-3,NA,CASSPWSLTDTQYF,TGTGCCAGCAGCCCCTGGAGCCTCACAGATACGCAGTATTTT
TRBV4-3,NA,TRBJ1-3,NA,CASSQSSPSSGNTIYF,TGCGCCAGCAGCCAATCAAGTCCCAGCTCTGGAAACACCATATATTTT
TRBV14,NA,TRBJ1-2,NA,CASSQGSGRVAGYTF,TGTGCCAGCAGCCAAGGATCCGGCAGGGTAGCCGGCTACACCTTC
TRBV6-6,NA,TRBJ1-2,TRBD1,CASSRAGDSTYGYTF,TGTGCCAGCAGCCGAGCGGGGGACAGCACCTATGGCTACACCTTC
TRBV7-3,NA,TRBJ1-3,NA,CASSPGSSGNTIYF,TGTGCCAGCAGCCCCGGGTCCTCTGGAAACACCATATATTTT
TRBV28,NA,TRBJ2-5,TRBD1,CASSSTGTAARTQYF,TGTGCCAGCAGTTCGACCGGGACAGCTGCTAGGACCCAGTACTTC
TRBV5-4,NA,TRBJ2-7,TRBD1,CASSAGTGGNYEQYF,TGTGCCAGCAGCGCCGGGACAGGGGGCAACTACGAGCAGTACTTC
TRBV5-1,NA,TRBJ2-3,TRBD2,CASSAGVGGLASDTQYF,TGCGCCAGCAGCGCCGGAGTAGGGGGACTAGCTTCAGATACGCAGTATTTT
TRBV7-2,few,TRBJ1-3,NA,CASSLGGQGISGNTIYF,TGTGCCAGCAGCTTGGGAGGGCAGGGCATCTCTGGAAACACCATATATTTT
TRBV4-2,NA,TRBJ1-2,NA,CASSQDHRDGYTF,TGTGCCAGCAGCCAAGATCACAGGGATGGCTACACCTTC
TRBV29-1,NA,TRBJ2-1,TRBD2,CSGRAAGDLINEQFF,TGCAGCGGCCGGGCCGCGGGAGACTTAATCAATGAGCAGTTCTTC
TRBV7-9,NA,TRBJ2-2,NA,CASSRAGGSLVIGELFF,TGTGCCAGCAGCCGTGCCGGCGGGTCTTTAGTGATCGGGGAGCTGTTTTTT
TRBV7-2,NA,TRBJ2-5,NA,CASSLSRGGGPTETQYF,TGTGCCAGCAGCTTAAGTAGAGGAGGGGGCCCCACCGAGACCCAGTACTTC
TRBV5-1,NA,TRBJ1-6,TRBD1,CASSLRGQVFLGDNSPLHF,TGCGCCAGCAGCTTGAGGGGACAGGTTTTCCTTGGGGATAATTCACCCCTCCACTTT
TRBV7-9,NA,TRBJ2-1,NA,CASSLSGDNEQFF,TGTGCCAGCAGCTTATCGGGGGATAATGAGCAGTTCTTC
TRBV7-9,NA,TRBJ1-1,NA,CASSINADTEAFF,TGTGCCAGCAGCATAAACGCAGACACTGAAGCTTTCTTT
TRBV28,NA,TRBJ2-3,NA,CASSAGTQSTDTQYF,TGTGCCAGCAGTGCCGGGACACAGAGCACAGATACGCAGTATTTT
TRBV18,once,TRBJ2-2,TRBD2,CASSHGTSPTGELFF,TGTGCCAGCTCACATGGGACTAGTCCCACCGGGGAGCTGTTTTTT
TRBV10-3,NA,TRBJ2-7,TRBD2,CAIQASGTSGSNEQYF,TGTGCCATACAGGCATCTGGGACTAGCGGGAGCAACGAGCAGTACTTC
TRBV18,NA,TRBJ1-2,TRBD1,CASSPQGQNLYGYTF,TGTGCCAGCTCACCCCAGGGACAGAACCTCTATGGCTACACCTTC
TRBV7-2,NA,TRBJ2-3,TRBD2,CASSVTSGTASTDTQYF,TGTGCCAGCAGCGTGACTAGCGGGACGGCAAGCACAGATACGCAGTATTTT
TRBV5-1,NA,TRBJ1-5,NA,CASSLDGAYQPQHF,TGCGCCAGCAGCTTGGACGGTGCCTATCAGCCCCAGCATTTT
TRBV11-2,once,TRBJ1-2,TRBD1,CASSSGGSRGHYGYTF,TGTGCCAGCAGCTCCGGAGGGAGCAGGGGGCACTATGGCTACACCTTC
TRBV7-2,NA,TRBJ1-1,TRBD1,CASSRGQANTEAFF,TGTGCCAGCAGCCGGGGACAGGCGAACACTGAAGCTTTCTTT
TRBV5-1,NA,TRBJ2-2,NA,CASSRGIGTGELFF,TGCGCCAGCAGCCGAGGGATAGGGACCGGGGAGCTGTTTTTT